This TCR beta chain stems from a study of blood T cell repertoires in COVID-19. About the research overall: T cells, B-cell-depleted T cells, or PBMCs supplied cDNA or gDNA.

The CDR3 runs 20 residues. Germline V gene sequence: CDR1 KGHSH, CDR2 LQKENI. J lost 0 bases, V lost 8 bases, and 17 bases had no gene match. The data were produced by immunoSEQ multiplex PCR, yet TCRdb's version contains in-frame clones alone and is incomplete. The data show around 99,000 clones, with 79% seen just once and about a sixth held by the top ten. Sequenced input: peripheral blood. The receptor was isolated from a woman older than 75 with active or convalescent COVID-19. This rearrangement joins TRBV18 to TRBJ2-2, with TRBD2 matching 11 bases. The CDR3 bases are TGTGCCAGCATCAGGGGGACATCGGGACTAGCGGCCGCGAACACCGGGGAGCTGTTTTTT. It encodes CASIRGTSGLAAANTGELFF.